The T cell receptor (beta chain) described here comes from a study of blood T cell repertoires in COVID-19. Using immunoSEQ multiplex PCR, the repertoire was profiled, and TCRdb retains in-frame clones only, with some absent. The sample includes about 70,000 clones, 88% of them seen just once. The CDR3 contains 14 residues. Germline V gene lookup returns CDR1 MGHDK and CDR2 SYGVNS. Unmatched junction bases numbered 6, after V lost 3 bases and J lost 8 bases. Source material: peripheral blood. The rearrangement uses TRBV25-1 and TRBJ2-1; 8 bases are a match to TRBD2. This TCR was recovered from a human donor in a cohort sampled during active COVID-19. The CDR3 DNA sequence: TGTGCCAGCAGTGATACCGGGAGGGCCTATGAGCAGTTCTTC. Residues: CASSDTGRAYEQFF.